A single sample gave rise to the 9 T cell receptor beta chains below, sequenced in a study of cytomegalovirus exposure and HLA in healthy donors. The PCR used 60 Vbeta and 13 Jbeta primers. Measured with immunoSEQ multiplex PCR; TCRdb has only the in-frame clones, and not every one. Among 140,000 or so clones, approximately 79% were seen once, and the ten largest hold approximately 1.1%. Material for sequencing was PBMCs. These receptors were collected from a female donor in good health and CMV-seronegative.

This chain joins TRBV5-1 and TRBJ2-1; no firm D call. Germline loops: CDR1 SGHRS, CDR2 YFSETQ. The CDR3 spans 13 residues. The germline V and J ends were trimmed by 6 bases and 3 bases, with 10 bases remaining between them. Here the CDR3 reads CASMGQIYNEQFF. The CDR3 nucleotides read TGCGCCAGCATGGGCCAGATCTACAATGAGCAGTTCTTC. Using reference TRBV5-1 and TRBJ2-1 for the parts outside the CDR3, the full variable domain is KAGVTQTPRYLIKTRGQQVTLSCSPISGHRSVSWYQQTPGQGLQFLFEYFSETQRNKGNFPGRFSGRQFSNSRSEMNVSTLELGDSALYLCASMGQIYNEQFFGPGTRLTVL.

This clone was seen only a few times. The chain links TRBV6-5 to TRBJ2-1; a possible D gene is TRBD1 (5 bases). This CDR3 region has 14 residues. Deletions cut 2 bases from V and 4 bases from J, with 9 bases between. From germline, CDR1 is MNHEY and CDR2 SVGAGI. The CDR3 bases are TGTGCCAGCAGTTACGGCACAGGTTACAATGAGCAGTTCTTC. Amino acids: CASSYGTGYNEQFF.

The chain links TRBV28 to TRBJ2-7, with a possible D match to TRBD1 (5 bases). This CDR3 is 11 amino acids long. V lost 7 bases and J 4 bases, leaving 8 bases between the germline ends. CDR1 is MDHEN, CDR2 SYDVKM, per germline. DNA for the CDR3: TGTGCCAGCAAGTACAGGTACGAGCAGTACTTC. Protein sequence: CASKYRYEQYF. The full variable domain, rest sourced from reference TRBV28 and TRBJ2-7, is DVKVTQSSRYLVKRTGEKVFLECVQDMDHENMFWYRQDPGLGLRLIYFSYDVKMKEKGDIPEGYSVSREKKERFSLILESASTNQTSMYLCASKYRYEQYFGPGTRLTVT.

The V and J genes are TRBV7-3 and TRBJ2-3; 7 bases line up with TRBD2. CDR3 length: 16 amino acids. The germline V gene has CDR1 SGHTA and CDR2 FQGTGA. V lost 1 base to trimming and J lost 3 bases; unmatched junction nucleotides: 7. This CDR3 is CASSLKRHGGTDTQYF. DNA of the CDR3: TGTGCCAGCAGCTTAAAGAGACACGGGGGGACAGATACGCAGTATTTT.

The V and J genes are TRBV6-6 and TRBJ2-1, with D tentatively TRBD1 (6 bases). Per germline, CDR1 MNHNY and CDR2 SVGAGI (reference sequence). Trimming removed 7 bases at V and 2 bases at J, with 9 bases between. The CDR3 runs to 13 residues. The CDR3 coding sequence is TGTGCCAGCATCCGGGACACCTACAATGAGCAGTTCTTC. Protein: CASIRDTYNEQFF.

The CDR3 bases are TGTGCCACCAGCAGAGACCTCGGGGGTTCTGGGGCCAACGTCCTGACTTTC. Protein: CATSRDLGGSGANVLTF. V is TRBV15 and J is TRBJ2-6; TRBD2 might be the D (6 bases). Germline loops: CDR1 LNHNV, CDR2 YYDKDF (reference sequence). Trimming removed 0 bases at V and 1 base at J, with 10 bases between. CDR3 length: 17 residues.

V and J are TRBV6-5 and TRBJ1-2; D may be TRBD1 (5 bases). The CDR3 has 15 residues. Trimming removed 0 bases at V and 8 bases at J, with 16 bases between. Germline V lookup: CDR1 MNHEY, CDR2 SVGAGI. CDR3 in amino acids: CASSYSAPPGKGYTF. Written as DNA, the CDR3 is TGTGCCAGCAGTTACTCTGCCCCTCCAGGGAAAGGCTACACCTTC.

The V call is TRBV2, the J call TRBJ1-5, with a tentative D call TRBD1 (6 bases). The ends were cut back, 2 bases at V and 3 bases at J, with 8 bases in the middle. The length of the CDR3 is 14 residues. Germline CDR1 SNHLY, CDR2 FYNNEI. Here the CDR3 DNA reads TGTGCCAGCAGTGAAAGGACAGCCAATCAGCCCCAGCATTTT. Translation: CASSERTANQPQHF.

The rearrangement uses TRBV7-9 and TRBJ2-2; TRBD2 might be the D (6 bases). The ends were cut back, 5 bases at V and 3 bases at J, with 19 bases in the middle. This CDR3 spans 17 amino acids. Germline CDR1 and CDR2: SEHNR and FQNEAQ (reference sequence). The DNA for the CDR3 is TGTGCCAGCAGCCAAACCCACCCTAGCGTTGACACCGGGGAGCTGTTTTTT. Its protein product is CASSQTHPSVDTGELFF.